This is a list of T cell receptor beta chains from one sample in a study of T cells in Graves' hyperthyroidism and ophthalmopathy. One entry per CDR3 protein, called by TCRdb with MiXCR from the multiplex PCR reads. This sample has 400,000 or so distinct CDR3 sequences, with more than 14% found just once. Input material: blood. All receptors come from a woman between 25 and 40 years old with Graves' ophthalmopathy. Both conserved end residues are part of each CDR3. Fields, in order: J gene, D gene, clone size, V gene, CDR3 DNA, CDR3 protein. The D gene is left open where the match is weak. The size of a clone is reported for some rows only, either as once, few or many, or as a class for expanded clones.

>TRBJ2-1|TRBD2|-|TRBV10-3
TGTGCCACGCGGGGGGCATCCTACAATGAGCAGTTCTTC
CATRGASYNEQFF
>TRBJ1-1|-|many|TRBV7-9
TGTGCCAGCAGCCCGGGGCTTAGGACTGAAGCTTTCTTT
CASSPGLRTEAFF
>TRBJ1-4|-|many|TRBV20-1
TGCGGAGGGACCGAGTATGAAAAACTGTTTTTT
CGGTEYEKLFF
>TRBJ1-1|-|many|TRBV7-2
TGTGCCAGTCGGCTTAGTAGAAGAGACTGGGGAGCTTTCTTT
CASRLSRRDWGAFF
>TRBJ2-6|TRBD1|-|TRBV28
TGTGCCAGCAGCAAGTTTGCGGCCGGGACAGGGTACTCTGGGGCCAACGTCCTGACTTTC
CASSKFAAGTGYSGANVLTF
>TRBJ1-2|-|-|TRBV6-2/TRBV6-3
TGTGCCAGCAGTTACGAGGGAGGGATATCCTCTAACTATGGCTACACCTTC
CASSYEGGISSNYGYTF
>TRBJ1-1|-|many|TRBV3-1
TGTGCCAGCAGCCGGCCTAAGGGCGCGGCGACTGAAGCTTTCTTT
CASSRPKGAATEAFF
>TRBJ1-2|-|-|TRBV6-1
TGTGCCAGCAGTGAAGCGCAGGTTTACTATGGCTACACCTTC
CASSEAQVYYGYTF
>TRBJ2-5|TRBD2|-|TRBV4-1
TGCGCCAGCAGCCAAGAACCGGGGGGGCACCAAGAGACCCAGTACTTC
CASSQEPGGHQETQYF
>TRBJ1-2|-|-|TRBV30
TGTGCCTGCCTTTTGGGGGGCCGGGCTAACTATGGCTACACCTTC
CACLLGGRANYGYTF
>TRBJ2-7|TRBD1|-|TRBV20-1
TGCAGTGCCCACGACAGGGGCGCCTACGAGCAGTACTTC
CSAHDRGAYEQYF
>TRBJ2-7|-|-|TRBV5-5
TGTGCCAGCAGCCCATCGACAGTTTACAATGAGCAGTACTTC
CASSPSTVYNEQYF
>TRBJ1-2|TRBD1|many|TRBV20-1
TGCAGTGCTAGGGAGACAGGGCCGAACTATGGCTACACCTTC
CSARETGPNYGYTF
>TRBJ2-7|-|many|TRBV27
TGTGCCAGCAGTGGAACGGCGAACTCCTACGAGCAGTACTTC
CASSGTANSYEQYF
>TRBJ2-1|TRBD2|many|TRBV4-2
TGTGCCAGCAGCCAAGCCCTAGCGGGGAGCTCCTACAATGAGCAGTTCTTC
CASSQALAGSSYNEQFF
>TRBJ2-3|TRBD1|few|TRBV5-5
TGTGCCAGCAGCTTGGGAGGGACAGGGAGTACAGATACGCAGTATTTT
CASSLGGTGSTDTQYF
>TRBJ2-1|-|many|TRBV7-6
TGTGCCAGCAGCTTAGTCATGGGGGCGGCTTCGGACCTGAGCTCCTACAATGAGCAGTTCTTC
CASSLVMGAASDLSSYNEQFF
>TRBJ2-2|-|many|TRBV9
TGTGCCAGCAGCTTATCTAGGGCCGGGGAGCTGTTTTTT
CASSLSRAGELFF
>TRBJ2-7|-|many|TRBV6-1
TGTGCCAGCAGTGATCAGGAGATCTACGAGCAGTACTTC
CASSDQEIYEQYF
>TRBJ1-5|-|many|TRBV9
TGTGCCAGCAGCGTCGGGGACGGCGGGGGTCAGCCCCAGCATTTT
CASSVGDGGGQPQHF
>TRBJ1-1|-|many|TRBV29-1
TGCATGACTTTACAGCCCCTGAACACTGAAGCTTTCTTT
CMTLQPLNTEAFF
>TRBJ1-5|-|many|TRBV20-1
TGCAGTGCTAGAGATTACACGACGAATAGCAATCAGCCCCAGCATTTT
CSARDYTTNSNQPQHF
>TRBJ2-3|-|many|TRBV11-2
TGTGCCAGCAGCTTAGGCGTGGGGACGCTCACAGATACGCAGTATTTT
CASSLGVGTLTDTQYF
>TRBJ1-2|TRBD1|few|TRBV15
TGTGCCACCCAAAAGGCGAAGACAGGGAAAGGCTACACCTTC
CATQKAKTGKGYTF
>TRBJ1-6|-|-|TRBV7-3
TGTGCCAGCAGCTTGCCGTTGGTCCCTAATTCACCCCTCCACTTT
CASSLPLVPNSPLHF
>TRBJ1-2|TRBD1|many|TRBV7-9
TGTGCCAGCAGCCGCATATCGGGACAGGGGGCGGGAGGCTACACCTTC
CASSRISGQGAGGYTF
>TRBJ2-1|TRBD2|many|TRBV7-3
TGTGCCAGCAGCTTAAACCCACCTAGCGGGGGGGACTACAATGAGCAGTTCTTC
CASSLNPPSGGDYNEQFF
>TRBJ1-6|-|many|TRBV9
TGTGCCAGCAGCCCCCGCCGGGCAGGGGTTAATTCACCCCTCCACTTT
CASSPRRAGVNSPLHF
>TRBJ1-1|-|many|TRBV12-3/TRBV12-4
TGTGCCAGCAGCGAGAGTAGGGGACACGGCGAAGCTTTCTTT
CASSESRGHGEAFF
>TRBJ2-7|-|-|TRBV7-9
TGTGCCAGCAGCTTAGGACTAGACTCCTACGAGCAGTACTTC
CASSLGLDSYEQYF
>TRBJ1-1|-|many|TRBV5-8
TGTGCCAGCAGCGGACAAAACACTGAAGCTTTCTTT
CASSGQNTEAFF
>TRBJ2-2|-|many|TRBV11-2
TGTGCCAGCAGCTTAGAAAACGATAACACCGGGGAGCTGTTTTTT
CASSLENDNTGELFF
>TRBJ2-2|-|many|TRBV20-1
TGCAGTGCTAGAGATTATCGCGGGGAGAACACCGGGGAGCTGTTTTTT
CSARDYRGENTGELFF
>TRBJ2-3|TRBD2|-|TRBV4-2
TGTGCCAGCAGCCAAGATCTTATAGTTGTAGCGGGGGTGGCAGATACGCAGTATTTT
CASSQDLIVVAGVADTQYF
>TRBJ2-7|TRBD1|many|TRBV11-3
TGTGCCAGCGGGACAGGGGGCTACGAGCAGTACTTC
CASGTGGYEQYF
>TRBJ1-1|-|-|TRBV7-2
TGTGCCAGCAGCTTACTGGAGTCAGGGGCTTTCTTT
CASSLLESGAFF